The rows below give T cell receptor beta chains drawn from one sample of a study of CD8+ T cells in alopecia areata. Sequencing was performed with immunoSEQ multiplex PCR; in TCRdb, only in-frame clones are kept and a portion is missing. In the table there are 150,000 to 200,000 clones, more than 55% of which are singletons. The specimen comprised CD4+ T cells sorted from blood, sampled between weeks 49 and 50, from a patient treated with tofacitinib. The receptors were sampled from a human donor with alopecia areata. CDR3s include the opening cysteine and the closing phenylalanine or tryptophan. A D gene is named only where the DNA matches it firmly. Part of the rows lack a size; the others show once, few, many or a class for expanded clones.

CDR3	DNA	D	size	J	V
CASSYVLTVSEAFF	TGTGCCAGCAGCTACGTACTTACAGTGTCTGAAGCTTTCTTT	-	-	TRBJ1-1	TRBV5-4
CASSVEPSTEAFF	TGTGCCAGCAGCGTAGAGCCAAGCACTGAAGCTTTCTTT	-	-	TRBJ1-1	TRBV9
CASSQDGVGAYEQYF	TGCGCCAGCAGCCAAGATGGTGTGGGAGCCTACGAGCAGTACTTC	-	-	TRBJ2-7	TRBV4-3
CAWGPLNEQYF	TGTGCCTGGGGACCCCTTAACGAGCAGTACTTC	-	-	TRBJ2-7	TRBV30
CASSLARTGYDEQYF	TGTGCCAGCAGCTTGGCCCGGACGGGGTATGACGAGCAGTACTTC	-	-	TRBJ2-7	TRBV7-9
CASSLGTANTEAFF	TGTGCCAGCAGCTTAGGGACGGCGAACACTGAAGCTTTCTTT	-	-	TRBJ1-1	TRBV7-9
CASSITSGGAHEQFF	TGCGCCAGCAGCATTACTAGCGGGGGGGCGCATGAGCAGTTCTTC	TRBD2	-	TRBJ2-1	TRBV5-1
CASSLYNSPLHF	TGTGCCAGCAGCTTGTACAACTCACCCCTCCACTTT	-	-	TRBJ1-6	TRBV7-2
CASSFRRQGISYEQYF	TGTGCCAGCAGCTTTCGTCGACAGGGGATCTCCTACGAGCAGTACTTC	TRBD1	-	TRBJ2-7	TRBV5-6
CASSLSRDQNIQYF	TGTGCCAGCAGCTTGTCGAGGGACCAAAACATTCAGTACTTC	-	few	TRBJ2-4	TRBV5-4
CSVASPGGEKLFF	TGCAGCGTTGCTTCCCCGGGCGGTGAAAAACTGTTTTTT	-	-	TRBJ1-4	TRBV29-1
CASSQGIDFYGYTF	TGCGCCAGCAGCCAAGGAATAGATTTCTATGGCTACACCTTC	-	-	TRBJ1-2	TRBV4-3
CASTLIAGTDTQYF	TGTGCCAGCACCCTTATAGCGGGGACAGATACGCAGTATTTT	TRBD2	few	TRBJ2-3	TRBV11-2
CASSGQGTITGELFF	TGTGCCAGCAGCGGACAGGGGACCATCACCGGGGAGCTGTTTTTT	TRBD1	many	TRBJ2-2	TRBV25-1
CASTLGGVSGEAFF	TGTGCCAGCACCCTTGGGGGAGTTAGTGGTGAAGCTTTCTTT	-	-	TRBJ1-1	TRBV6-6
CASSESGQSYNSPLHF	TGCGCCAGCAGCGAATCTGGACAGTCCTATAATTCACCCCTCCACTTT	-	few	TRBJ1-6	TRBV5-1
CASSLTGQGVLTEAFF	TGTGCCAGCAGCTTAACGGGACAGGGTGTTCTCACTGAAGCTTTCTTT	TRBD1	-	TRBJ1-1	TRBV7-9
CASSSVGTSGVYEQYF	TGTGCCAGCAGTTCGGTTGGGACTAGCGGGGTCTACGAGCAGTACTTC	TRBD2	-	TRBJ2-7	TRBV28
CSVIPDRGPDYGYTF	TGCAGCGTTATCCCGGACAGGGGGCCGGACTATGGCTACACCTTC	TRBD1	once	TRBJ1-2	TRBV29-1
CASSLVDWGVGQYF	TGTGCCAGCAGCTTAGTAGATTGGGGAGTCGGGCAGTACTTC	-	-	TRBJ2-7	TRBV7-2
CASSELGQGTDPNYGYTF	TGTGCCAGCAGCGAATTGGGCCAAGGCACTGACCCTAACTATGGCTACACCTTC	-	-	TRBJ1-2	TRBV14
CASSLGGIGSTEAFF	TGTGCCAGCAGCTTAGGGGGGATTGGGTCCACTGAAGCTTTCTTT	-	-	TRBJ1-1	TRBV7-2
CASTAYGTGVYEQYF	TGTGCCAGCACGGCGTACGGGACAGGGGTCTACGAGCAGTACTTC	TRBD1	-	TRBJ2-7	TRBV25-1
CASRAGTADYGYTF	TGTGCCAGCAGGGCCGGGACAGCCGACTATGGCTACACCTTC	TRBD1	-	TRBJ1-2	TRBV6-5
CASSTSGETEQYF	TGTGCCAGCAGTACGAGCGGGGAAACAGAACAGTACTTC	TRBD2	-	TRBJ2-4	TRBV5-4
CASSFRAGGRQESPLHF	TGTGCCAGCAGCTTTCGGGCAGGGGGGCGCCAGGAATCACCCCTCCACTTT	TRBD1	-	TRBJ1-6	TRBV5-6
CASSSRGGPLNNEQFF	TGTGCCAGCAGTTCCCGCGGGGGTCCGCTAAACAATGAGCAGTTCTTC	TRBD2	-	TRBJ2-1	TRBV27
CASSGQPNTEAFF	TGTGCCAGCAGTGGACAACCGAACACTGAAGCTTTCTTT	-	-	TRBJ1-1	TRBV6-6
CASSLASSPLHF	TGTGCCAGCAGCTTGGCCTCATCACCCCTCCACTTT	-	-	TRBJ1-6	TRBV5-4
CASSQQGGGEQYF	TGCGCCAGCAGCCAACAGGGTGGAGGCGAGCAGTACTTC	-	-	TRBJ2-7	TRBV5-1
CAIRLAAQETQYF	TGTGCCATCAGACTAGCGGCTCAAGAGACCCAGTACTTC	TRBD2	-	TRBJ2-5	TRBV10-3
CASSEAGPGREQYF	TGTGCCAGCAGTGAAGCTGGTCCAGGGCGAGAGCAGTACTTC	-	-	TRBJ2-7	TRBV6-1